This T cell receptor (beta chain) was captured in a study of metastatic and nonmetastatic thyroid tumors. Study-level findings and limits: Significantly greater TCR beta diversity was reportedly found in malignant thyroid tumors than in benign nodules (in blood and tumor).

Every patient underwent thyroid surgery untreated. TCRdb called clones again from the PCR reads with MiXCR. There are roughly 35,000 clones in the sample; approximately 15% occur only once, and roughly 7.1% lies in the top ten. The CDR3 extends over 15 amino acids. The germline V gene encodes CDR1 MDHEN and CDR2 SYDVKM. The V and J ends lost 4 bases and 8 bases respectively, with 20 bases between them. As for this clone: The target antigen is unknown.

The rearrangement links TRBV28 to TRBJ1-1, with D perhaps matching TRBD1 (5 bases). The sequencing input was blood. The sequence was obtained from a female donor with papillary thyroid cancer or a benign thyroid nodule (not recorded which). Some clones in this sample may be carry-over from other donors' samples. CDR3: CASSSVSGGLGEAFF. CDR3 sequence (DNA): TGTGCCAGCAGTTCCGTCTCTGGGGGTCTCGGGGAAGCTTTCTTT.